The 2 T cell receptor beta chains below come from one sample, sequenced in a study of blood T cell repertoires in COVID-19. The repertoire was sequenced with immunoSEQ multiplex PCR; TCRdb's copy has only in-frame clones and lacks some. The sample holds about 210,000 clones, around 90% seen once. The sequenced sample was peripheral blood. These TCRs come from a man between 18 and 29 years old with active or convalescent COVID-19.

This clone is a singleton in its sample. One junction end does not reproduce the germline sequence, and a read error may be involved. The chain combines TRBV27 with TRBJ2-1, with 12 nucleotides matching TRBD2. This CDR3 is 14 amino acids long. Looked up from germline, CDR1 is MNHEY and CDR2 is SMNVEV (reference sequence). CDR3 nucleotide sequence: TGTGCCAACCAGACTAGCGGGAGCTACCATGAGCAGTTCTTC. It translates to CANQTSGSYHEQFF.

In the case of this clone: One junction end does not reproduce the germline sequence, and a read error may be involved. The gene calls are TRBV7-7 and TRBJ2-5; no reliable D call. CDR3 length: 13 residues. Germline CDR1 SSHAT, CDR2 FNYEAQ (reference sequence). CDR3 region: CASSFSSQETQYF. CDR3 nucleotides: TGTGCTAGCAGCTTTTCCTCTCAAGAGACCCAGTACTTC.